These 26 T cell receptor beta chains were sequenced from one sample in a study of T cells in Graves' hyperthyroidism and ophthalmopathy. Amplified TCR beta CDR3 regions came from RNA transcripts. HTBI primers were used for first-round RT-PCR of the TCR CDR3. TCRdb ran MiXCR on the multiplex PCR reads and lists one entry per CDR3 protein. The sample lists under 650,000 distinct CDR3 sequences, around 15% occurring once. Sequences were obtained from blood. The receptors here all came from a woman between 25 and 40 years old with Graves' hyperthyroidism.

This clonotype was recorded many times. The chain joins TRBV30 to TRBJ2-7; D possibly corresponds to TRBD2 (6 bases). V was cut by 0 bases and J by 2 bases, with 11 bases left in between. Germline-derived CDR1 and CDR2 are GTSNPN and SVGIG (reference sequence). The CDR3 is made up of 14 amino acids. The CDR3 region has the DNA TGTGCCTGGAGTGTACGCGGGGCAACCTACGAGCAGTACTTC. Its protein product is CAWSVRGATYEQYF.

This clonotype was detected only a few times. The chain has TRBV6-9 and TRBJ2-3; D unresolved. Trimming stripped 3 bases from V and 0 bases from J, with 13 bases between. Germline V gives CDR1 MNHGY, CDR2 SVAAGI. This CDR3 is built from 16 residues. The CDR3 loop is CASSYAGSPSTDTQYF. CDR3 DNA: TGTGCCAGCAGTTACGCCGGAAGCCCTAGCACAGATACGCAGTATTTT.

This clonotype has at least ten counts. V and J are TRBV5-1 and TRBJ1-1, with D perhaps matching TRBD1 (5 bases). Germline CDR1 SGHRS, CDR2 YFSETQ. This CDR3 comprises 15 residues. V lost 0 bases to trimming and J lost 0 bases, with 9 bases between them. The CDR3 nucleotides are TGCGCCAGCAGCTTGGCCCGGGGGATGAACACTGAAGCTTTCTTT. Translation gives CASSLARGMNTEAFF.

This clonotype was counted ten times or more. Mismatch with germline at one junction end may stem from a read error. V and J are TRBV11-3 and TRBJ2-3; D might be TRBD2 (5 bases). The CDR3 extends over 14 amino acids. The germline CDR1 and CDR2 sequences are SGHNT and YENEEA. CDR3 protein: CASGLARSSDTQYF. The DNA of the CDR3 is TGTGCCAGCGGCTTAGCGAGGTCCTCAGATACGCAGTATTTT.

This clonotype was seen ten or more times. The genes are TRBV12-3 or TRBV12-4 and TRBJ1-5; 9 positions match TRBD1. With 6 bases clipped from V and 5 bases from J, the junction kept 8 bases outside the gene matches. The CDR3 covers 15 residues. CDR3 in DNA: TGTGCCAGCAGCCCGCTTGGGACAGGGTATCAGCCCCAGCATTTT. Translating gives CASSPLGTGYQPQHF.

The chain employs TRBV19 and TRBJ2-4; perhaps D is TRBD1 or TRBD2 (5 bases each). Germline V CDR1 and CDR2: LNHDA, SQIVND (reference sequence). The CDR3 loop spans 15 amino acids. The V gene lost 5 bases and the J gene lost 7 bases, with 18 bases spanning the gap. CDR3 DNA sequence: TGTGCCAGTAGTGCGTCTTTGGGACGGCGCAACATTCAGTACTTC. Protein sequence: CASSASLGRRNIQYF. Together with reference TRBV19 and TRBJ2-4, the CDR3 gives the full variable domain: DGGITQSPKYLFRKEGQNVTLSCEQNLNHDAMYWYRQDPGQGLRLIYYSQIVNDFQKGDIAEGYSVSREKKESFPLTVTSAQKNPTAFYLCASSASLGRRNIQYFGAGTRLSVL.

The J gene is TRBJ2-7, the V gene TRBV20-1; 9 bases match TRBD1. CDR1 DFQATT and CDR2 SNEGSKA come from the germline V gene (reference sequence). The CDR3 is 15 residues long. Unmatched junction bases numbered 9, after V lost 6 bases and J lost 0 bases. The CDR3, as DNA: TGCAGTGCAACAGGGGGCGCAGTCCCCTCCTACGAGCAGTACTTC. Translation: CSATGGAVPSYEQYF.

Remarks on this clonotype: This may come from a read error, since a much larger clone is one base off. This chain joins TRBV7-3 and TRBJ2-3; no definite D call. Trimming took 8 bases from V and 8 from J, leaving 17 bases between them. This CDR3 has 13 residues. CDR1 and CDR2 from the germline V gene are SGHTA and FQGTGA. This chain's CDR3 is CASGSPPGPTQYF. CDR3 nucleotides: TGTGCCAGCGGCTCGCCCCCCGGTCCTACGCAGTATTTT.

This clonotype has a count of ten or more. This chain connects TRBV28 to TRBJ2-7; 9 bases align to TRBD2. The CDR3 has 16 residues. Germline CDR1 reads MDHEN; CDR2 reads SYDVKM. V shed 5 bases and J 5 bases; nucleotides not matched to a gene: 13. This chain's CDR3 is CASSVAGAGASDEQYF. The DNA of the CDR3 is TGTGCCAGCAGTGTAGCGGGGGCGGGAGCCAGCGACGAGCAGTACTTC.

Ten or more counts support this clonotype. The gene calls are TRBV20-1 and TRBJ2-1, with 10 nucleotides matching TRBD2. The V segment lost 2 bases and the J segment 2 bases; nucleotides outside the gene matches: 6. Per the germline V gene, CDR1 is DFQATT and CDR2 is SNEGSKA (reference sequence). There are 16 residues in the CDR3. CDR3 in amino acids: CSARSTSGRAYNEQFF. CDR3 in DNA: TGCAGTGCTAGATCAACAAGCGGGAGGGCCTACAATGAGCAGTTCTTC.

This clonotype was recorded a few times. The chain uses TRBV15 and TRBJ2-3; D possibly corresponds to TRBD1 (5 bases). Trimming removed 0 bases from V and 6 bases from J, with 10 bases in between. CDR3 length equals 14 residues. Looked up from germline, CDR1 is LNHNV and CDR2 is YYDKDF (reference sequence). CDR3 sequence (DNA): TGTGCCACCAGCAGAGAAGGGGTGTCGGATACGCAGTATTTT. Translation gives CATSREGVSDTQYF.

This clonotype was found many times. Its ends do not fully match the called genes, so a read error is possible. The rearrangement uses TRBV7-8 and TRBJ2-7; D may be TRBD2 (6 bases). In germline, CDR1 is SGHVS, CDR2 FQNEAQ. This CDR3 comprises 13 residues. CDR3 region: CASRLDGGYEQYF. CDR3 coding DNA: TGTGCCAGCAGGTTAGACGGGGGCTACGAGCAGTACTTC.

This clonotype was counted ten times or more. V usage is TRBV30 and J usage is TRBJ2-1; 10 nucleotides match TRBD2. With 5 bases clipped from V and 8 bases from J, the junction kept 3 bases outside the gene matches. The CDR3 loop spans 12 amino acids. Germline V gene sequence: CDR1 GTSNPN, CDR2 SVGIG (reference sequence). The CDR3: CAWGGLAYEQFF. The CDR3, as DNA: TGTGCCTGGGGGGGACTAGCGTATGAGCAGTTCTTC.

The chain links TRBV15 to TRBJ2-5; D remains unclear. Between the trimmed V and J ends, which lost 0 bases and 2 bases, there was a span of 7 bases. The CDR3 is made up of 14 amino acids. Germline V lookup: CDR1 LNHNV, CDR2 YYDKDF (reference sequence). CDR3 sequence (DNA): TGTGCCACCAGCAGAGATGCGCATCAAGAGACCCAGTACTTC. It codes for CATSRDAHQETQYF.

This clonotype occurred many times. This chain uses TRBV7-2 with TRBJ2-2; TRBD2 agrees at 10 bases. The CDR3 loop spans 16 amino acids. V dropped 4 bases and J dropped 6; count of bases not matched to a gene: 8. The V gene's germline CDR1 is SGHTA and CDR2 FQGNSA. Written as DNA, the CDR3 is TGTGCCAGCAGCTACCCGCCGGGACTAGCGTCCGGGGAGCTGTTTTTT. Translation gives CASSYPPGLASGELFF.

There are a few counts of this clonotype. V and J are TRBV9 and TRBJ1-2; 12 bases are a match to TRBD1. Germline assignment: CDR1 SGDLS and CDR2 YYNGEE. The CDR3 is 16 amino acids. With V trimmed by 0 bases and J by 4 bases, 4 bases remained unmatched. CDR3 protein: CASSVGGTGGLYGYTF. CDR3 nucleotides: TGTGCCAGCAGCGTAGGCGGGACAGGGGGCCTCTATGGCTACACCTTC.

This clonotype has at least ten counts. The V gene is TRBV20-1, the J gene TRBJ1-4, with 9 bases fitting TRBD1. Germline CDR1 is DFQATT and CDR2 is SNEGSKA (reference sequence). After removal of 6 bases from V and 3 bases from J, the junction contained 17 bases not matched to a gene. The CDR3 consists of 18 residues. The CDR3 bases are TGCAGTGCCGAACGGACTCCCGACAGGGGGGACTCTAATGAAAAACTGTTTTTT. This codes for CSAERTPDRGDSNEKLFF.

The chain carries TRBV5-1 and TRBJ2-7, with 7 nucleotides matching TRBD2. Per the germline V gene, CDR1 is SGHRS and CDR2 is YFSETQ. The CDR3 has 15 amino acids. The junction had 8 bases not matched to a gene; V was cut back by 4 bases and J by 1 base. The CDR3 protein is CASSPRGVSSYEQYF. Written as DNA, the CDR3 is TGCGCCAGCAGCCCCCGGGGGGTTTCTTCCTACGAGCAGTACTTC.

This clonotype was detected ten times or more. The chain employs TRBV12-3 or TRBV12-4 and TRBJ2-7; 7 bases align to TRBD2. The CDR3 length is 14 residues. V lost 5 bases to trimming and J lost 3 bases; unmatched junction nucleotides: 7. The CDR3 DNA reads TGTGCCAGCAGTACCTCACGGGGGGTCTACGAGCAGTACTTC. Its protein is CASSTSRGVYEQYF.

The CDR3, as DNA: TGTGCCAGCAGCTTGGAGTTTGGGACAGGGGTGGGTGAGCAGTTCTTC. Translated: CASSLEFGTGVGEQFF. The rearrangement links TRBV5-5 to TRBJ2-1; the match to TRBD1 covers 10 bases. The germline CDR1 and CDR2 sequences are SGHKS and YYEKEE (reference sequence). V lost 0 bases to trimming and J lost 9 bases; unmatched junction nucleotides: 9. The CDR3 spans 16 residues.

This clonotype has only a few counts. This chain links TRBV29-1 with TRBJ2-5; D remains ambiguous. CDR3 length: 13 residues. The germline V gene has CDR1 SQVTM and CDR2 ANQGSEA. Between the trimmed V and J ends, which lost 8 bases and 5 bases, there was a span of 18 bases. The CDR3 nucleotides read TGCAGCACTGGCCTTCGGTTGGTGGAGACCCAGTACTTC. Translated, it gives CSTGLRLVETQYF.

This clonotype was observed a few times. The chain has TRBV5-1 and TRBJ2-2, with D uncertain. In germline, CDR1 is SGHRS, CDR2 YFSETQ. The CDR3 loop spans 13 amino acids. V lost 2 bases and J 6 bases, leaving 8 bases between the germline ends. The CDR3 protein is CASSFQVSGELFF. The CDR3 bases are TGCGCCAGCAGCTTCCAGGTGTCCGGGGAGCTGTTTTTT.

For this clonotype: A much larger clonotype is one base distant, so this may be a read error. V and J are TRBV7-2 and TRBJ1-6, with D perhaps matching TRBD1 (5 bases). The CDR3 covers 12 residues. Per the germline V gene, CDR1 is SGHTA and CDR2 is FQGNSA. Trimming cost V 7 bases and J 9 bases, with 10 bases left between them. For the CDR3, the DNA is TGTGCCAGCACCGGCGGGGCTTCACCCCTCCACTTT. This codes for CASTGGASPLHF.

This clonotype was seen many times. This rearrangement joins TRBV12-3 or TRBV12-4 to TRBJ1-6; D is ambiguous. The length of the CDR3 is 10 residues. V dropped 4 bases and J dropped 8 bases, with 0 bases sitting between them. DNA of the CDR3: TGTGCCAGCAGTTATTCACCCCTCCACTTT. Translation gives CASSYSPLHF.

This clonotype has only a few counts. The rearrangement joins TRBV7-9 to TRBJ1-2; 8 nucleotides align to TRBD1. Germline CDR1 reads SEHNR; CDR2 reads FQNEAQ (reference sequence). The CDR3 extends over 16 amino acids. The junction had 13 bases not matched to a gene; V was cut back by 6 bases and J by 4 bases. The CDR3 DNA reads TGTGCCAGCAGGCCTCCGGGACAGGCCGGGGTCTATGGCTACACCTTC. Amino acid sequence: CASRPPGQAGVYGYTF. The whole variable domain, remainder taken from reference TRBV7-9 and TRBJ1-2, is DTGVSQNPRHKITKRGQNVTFRCDPISEHNRLYWYRQTLGQGPEFLTYFQNEAQLEKSRLLSDRFSAERPKGSFSTLEIQRTEQGDSAMYLCASRPPGQAGVYGYTFGSGTRLTVV.

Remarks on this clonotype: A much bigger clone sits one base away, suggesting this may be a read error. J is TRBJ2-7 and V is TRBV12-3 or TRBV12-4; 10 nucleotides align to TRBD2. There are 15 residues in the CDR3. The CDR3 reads CANSPTESGRAEQYF. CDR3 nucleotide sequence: TGTGCCAACAGTCCGACGGAAAGCGGGAGGGCCGAGCAGTACTTC.